This TCR beta chain was recovered during a study of OX40 agonist ivuxolimab in advanced cancers. The CDR3 runs 16 residues. Trimming removed 3 bases at V and 7 bases at J, with 17 bases between. Germline assignment: CDR1 SGDLS and CDR2 YYNGEE. Assay: immunoSEQ multiplex PCR; the TCRdb copy retains only in-frame clones and omits some. The sample includes about 58,000 clones, around 84% of them seen just once. This chain links TRBV9 with TRBJ1-6, with unresolved D. The sample in question was CD4+ or CD8+ T cells sorted from blood, obtained in a trial of the OX40 agonist ivuxolimab. The clonotype comes from an adult with an advanced solid tumor such as melanoma, head and neck, liver or kidney cancer. CDR3 loop: CASSARAPAGNSPLHF. In DNA, the CDR3 is TGTGCCAGCAGCGCAAGGGCTCCCGCCGGAAATTCACCCCTCCACTTT. The full variable domain, with the rest looked up from reference TRBV9 and TRBJ1-6, is DSGVTQTPKHLITATGQRVTLRCSPRSGDLSVYWYQQSLDQGLQFLIQYYNGEERAKGNILERFSAQQFPDLHSELNLSSLELGDSALYFCASSARAPAGNSPLHFGNGTRLTVT.